Listed below are T cell receptor beta chains from one sample, sequenced in a study of OX40 agonist ivuxolimab in advanced cancers. Some clones are missing from TCRdb's copy, which holds only in-frame ones; the method was immunoSEQ multiplex PCR. The repertoire holds nearly 80,000 clones, with over 75% as singletons. Sequenced here: CD4+ or CD8+ T cells sorted from blood, sampled in a trial of the OX40 agonist ivuxolimab. These receptors all come from an adult with an advanced solid tumor such as melanoma, head and neck, liver or kidney cancer. CDR3s include the opening cysteine and the closing phenylalanine or tryptophan. D genes are given only for firm matches. Clone size is given for some rows only: seen once, a few or many times, or a class if the clone is expanded.

cdr3_aa,cdr3_nt,j_call,clone_size,d_call,v_call
CASRETSGEYEQYF,TGTGCCAGCAGAGAGACTAGCGGGGAGTACGAGCAGTACTTC,TRBJ2-7,once,TRBD2,TRBV2
CASSPSGSLIGETQYF,TGCGCCAGCAGTCCTAGCGGGAGCCTAATTGGAGAGACCCAGTACTTC,TRBJ2-5,-,TRBD2,TRBV10-2
CASSLMGAGEQYF,TGTGCCAGCAGCCTAATGGGGGCGGGCGAGCAGTACTTC,TRBJ2-7,-,-,TRBV7-9
CASRPTGTGGEQYF,TGTGCCAGCAGGCCCACCGGGACAGGTGGCGAGCAGTACTTC,TRBJ2-7,-,TRBD1,TRBV6-5
CASTPIPFPSGNTIYF,TGTGCCAGCACCCCGATCCCGTTCCCATCTGGAAACACCATATATTTT,TRBJ1-3,-,-,TRBV28
CASSLELGDPGELFF,TGCGCCAGCAGCTTAGAATTAGGCGACCCCGGGGAGCTGTTTTTT,TRBJ2-2,-,-,TRBV5-1
CASSQGGETEAFF,TGCGCCAGCAGCCAAGGGGGAGAAACTGAAGCTTTCTTT,TRBJ1-1,-,-,TRBV4-1
CASSEPSVFGSSGNTIYF,TGTGCCAGCAGTGAACCATCCGTTTTTGGAAGCTCTGGAAACACCATATATTTT,TRBJ1-3,-,-,TRBV6-4
CVSPTSSLWQFF,TGTGTCTCGCCGACAAGTAGCCTTTGGCAGTTCTTC,TRBJ2-1,-,-,TRBV27
CASSLGVFTYEQYF,TGTGCCAGCAGCTTAGGGGTTTTTACCTACGAGCAGTACTTC,TRBJ2-7,-,-,TRBV11-3
CASSLGARVAGELFF,TGTGCCAGCAGCTTGGGTGCGCGGGTGGCCGGGGAGCTGTTTTTT,TRBJ2-2,-,-,TRBV5-8
CASSPGLARTSEQYF,TGTGCCAGCAGCCCGGGACTAGCGAGAACCTCCGAGCAGTACTTC,TRBJ2-7,-,TRBD2,TRBV6-6
CASSLRFGELFF,TGTGCCAGCAGCCTAAGGTTCGGGGAGCTGTTTTTT,TRBJ2-2,once,-,TRBV6-5
CAISPTGRNNEKLFF,TGTGCCATCAGCCCGACAGGGCGAAATAATGAAAAACTGTTTTTT,TRBJ1-4,few,TRBD1,TRBV10-3
CAWSIYREQYF,TGTGCCTGGAGTATCTATCGCGAGCAGTACTTC,TRBJ2-7,-,-,TRBV30
CASSDSGRRQETQYF,TGTGCCAGCAGCGATAGCGGGAGGCGGCAAGAGACCCAGTACTTC,TRBJ2-5,-,TRBD2,TRBV7-2
CASSQGNEQFF,TGCGCCAGCAGCCAAGGTAATGAGCAGTTCTTC,TRBJ2-1,-,-,TRBV4-1
CAWSQELANTIYF,TGTGCCTGGAGTCAGGAGTTAGCAAACACCATATATTTT,TRBJ1-3,-,-,TRBV30
CASSPRQGVVYGYTF,TGTGCCAGCAGTCCCCGACAGGGGGTTGTCTATGGCTACACCTTC,TRBJ1-2,once,TRBD1,TRBV27
CASSRDLGSRNIQYF,TGTGCCAGCAGCCGGGACCTAGGGTCAAGAAACATTCAGTACTTC,TRBJ2-4,-,-,TRBV5-4
CASSLFKLAQTKADTQYF,TGTGCCAGCAGCTTATTTAAGTTGGCCCAAACCAAAGCAGATACGCAGTATTTT,TRBJ2-3,-,-,TRBV11-2
CASRTGGDTGELFF,TGTGCCAGCAGGACAGGGGGCGACACCGGGGAGCTGTTTTTT,TRBJ2-2,-,TRBD1,TRBV6-4
CASTLDGAFTDTQYF,TGCGCCAGCACTCTCGACGGAGCTTTCACAGATACGCAGTATTTT,TRBJ2-3,-,-,TRBV5-1
CASSKRRVSGANVLTF,TGTGCCAGCAGCAAACGCAGGGTTTCAGGGGCCAACGTCCTGACTTTC,TRBJ2-6,-,-,TRBV7-2
CASSLPGLAGGQDQETQYF,TGTGCCAGCAGCTTACCGGGACTAGCGGGAGGACAAGACCAAGAGACCCAGTACTTC,TRBJ2-5,-,TRBD2,TRBV5-4
CASSLGTPHLTGELFF,TGTGCCAGCAGCTTAGGGACCCCTCACCTCACCGGGGAGCTGTTTTTT,TRBJ2-2,-,-,TRBV7-3
CASSDNEQFF,TGTGCCAGCAGTGATAATGAGCAGTTCTTC,TRBJ2-1,few,-,TRBV25-1
CASSYSTGGTDTQYF,TGCGCCAGCAGTTACTCGACAGGAGGAACAGATACGCAGTATTTT,TRBJ2-3,-,-,TRBV5-1
CASSQATGIGTQYF,TGCGCCAGCAGCCAAGCGACGGGGATCGGGACCCAGTACTTC,TRBJ2-5,-,-,TRBV4-1
CASSPPWTQETQYF,TGTGCCAGCTCACCGCCCTGGACACAAGAGACCCAGTACTTC,TRBJ2-5,-,-,TRBV18
CASSLDSSTLGNTIYF,TGTGCCAGCAGCTTGGATTCAAGTACCCTGGGAAACACCATATATTTT,TRBJ1-3,-,-,TRBV11-2
CAISELGLAGGPDTGELFF,TGTGCCATCAGTGAGCTCGGGCTAGCGGGAGGGCCCGACACCGGGGAGCTGTTTTTT,TRBJ2-2,once,TRBD2,TRBV10-3
CASSLWGTSTDTQYF,TGTGCCAGCAGCTTGTGGGGCACTAGCACAGATACGCAGTATTTT,TRBJ2-3,-,-,TRBV7-3
CATQPASTDTQYF,TGTGCCACCCAACCGGCTAGCACAGATACGCAGTATTTT,TRBJ2-3,-,-,TRBV10-3
CASSKGAVSRIVYEQYF,TGTGCCAGCAGCAAAGGGGCCGTGTCTAGAATCGTCTACGAGCAGTACTTC,TRBJ2-7,few,-,TRBV21-1
CASSLRQTGFGYTF,TGTGCCAGCAGTTTACGCCAGACAGGGTTTGGCTACACCTTC,TRBJ1-2,-,TRBD1,TRBV28
CASSPVWGRPGANVLTF,TGTGCCAGCAGCCCGGTTTGGGGACGTCCTGGGGCCAACGTCCTGACTTTC,TRBJ2-6,-,-,TRBV11-3
CAWSVGEGIYGYTF,TGTGCCTGGAGTGTTGGGGAAGGGATCTATGGCTACACCTTC,TRBJ1-2,-,-,TRBV30
CASRSDKNYEQYF,TGTGCCAGCAGGTCGGACAAAAACTACGAGCAGTACTTC,TRBJ2-7,-,-,TRBV27
CASSMPGQGSEQYF,TGTGCCAGCAGCATGCCGGGGCAGGGGAGCGAGCAGTACTTC,TRBJ2-7,-,-,TRBV21-1
CASSGSGTGDIQYF,TGTGCCAGCAGTGGGTCCGGGACAGGGGACATTCAGTACTTC,TRBJ2-4,-,TRBD1,TRBV6-1
CSVRLAGTLVGHNEQFF,TGCAGCGTTAGACTAGCGGGCACCCTGGTGGGCCACAATGAGCAGTTCTTC,TRBJ2-1,-,TRBD2,TRBV29-1
CASSHYITGPQETQYF,TGTGCCAGCAGCCATTACATCACGGGACCGCAAGAGACCCAGTACTTC,TRBJ2-5,-,-,TRBV14
CASGPGTSYNEQFF,TGTGCCTCTGGGCCTGGGACTTCCTACAATGAGCAGTTCTTC,TRBJ2-1,-,-,TRBV11-3
CASSSITGGLAKNIQYF,TGTGCCAGCAGTTCCATTACGGGGGGGCTAGCCAAAAACATTCAGTACTTC,TRBJ2-4,-,TRBD2,TRBV27